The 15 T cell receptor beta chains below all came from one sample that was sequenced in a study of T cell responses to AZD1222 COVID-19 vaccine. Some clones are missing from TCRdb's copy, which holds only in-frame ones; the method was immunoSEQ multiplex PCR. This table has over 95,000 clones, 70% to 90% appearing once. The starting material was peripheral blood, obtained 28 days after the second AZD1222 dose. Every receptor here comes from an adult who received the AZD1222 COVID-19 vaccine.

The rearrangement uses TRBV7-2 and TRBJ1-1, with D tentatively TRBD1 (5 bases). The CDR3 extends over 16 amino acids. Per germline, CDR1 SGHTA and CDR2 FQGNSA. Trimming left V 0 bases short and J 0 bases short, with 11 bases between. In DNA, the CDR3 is TGTGCCAGCAGCTTAGCGCCGGGGGGGATGAACACTGAAGCTTTCTTT. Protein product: CASSLAPGGMNTEAFF. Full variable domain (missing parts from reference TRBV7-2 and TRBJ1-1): GAGVSQSPSNKVTEKGKDVELRCDPISGHTALYWYRQSLGQGLEFLIYFQGNSAPDKSGLPSDRFSAERTGGSVSTLTIQRTQQEDSAVYLCASSLAPGGMNTEAFFGQGTRLTVV.

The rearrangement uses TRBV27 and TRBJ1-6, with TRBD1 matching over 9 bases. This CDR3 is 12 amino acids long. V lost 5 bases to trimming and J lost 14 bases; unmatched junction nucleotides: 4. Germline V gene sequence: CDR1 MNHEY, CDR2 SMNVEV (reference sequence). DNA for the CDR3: TGTGCCAGCAGTATCCGGGACAGGGCCCTCCACTTT. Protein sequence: CASSIRDRALHF.

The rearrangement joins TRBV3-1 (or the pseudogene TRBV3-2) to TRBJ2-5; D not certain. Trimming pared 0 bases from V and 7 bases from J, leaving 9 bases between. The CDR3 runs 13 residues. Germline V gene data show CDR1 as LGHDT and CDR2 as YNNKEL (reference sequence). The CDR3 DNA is TGTGCCAGCAGCCAAGATAAACTGGGGACCCAGTACTTC. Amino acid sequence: CASSQDKLGTQYF.

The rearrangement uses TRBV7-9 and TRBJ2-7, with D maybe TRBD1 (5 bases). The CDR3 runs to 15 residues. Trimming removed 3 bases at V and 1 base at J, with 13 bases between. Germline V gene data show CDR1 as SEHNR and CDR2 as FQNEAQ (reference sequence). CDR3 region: CASSLGDSLSYEQYF. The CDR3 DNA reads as TGTGCCAGCAGCTTGGGCGACAGCCTATCCTACGAGCAGTACTTC. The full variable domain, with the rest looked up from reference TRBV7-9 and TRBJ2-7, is DTGVSQNPRHKITKRGQNVTFRCDPISEHNRLYWYRQTLGQGPEFLTYFQNEAQLEKSRLLSDRFSAERPKGSFSTLEIQRTEQGDSAMYLCASSLGDSLSYEQYFGPGTRLTVT.

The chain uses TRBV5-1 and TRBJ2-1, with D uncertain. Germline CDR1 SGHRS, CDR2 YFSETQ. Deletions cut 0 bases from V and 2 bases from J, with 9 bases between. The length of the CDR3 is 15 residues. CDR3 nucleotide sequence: TGCGCCAGCAGCTTGGCCGGCGTTACCTACAATGAGCAGTTCTTC. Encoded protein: CASSLAGVTYNEQFF.

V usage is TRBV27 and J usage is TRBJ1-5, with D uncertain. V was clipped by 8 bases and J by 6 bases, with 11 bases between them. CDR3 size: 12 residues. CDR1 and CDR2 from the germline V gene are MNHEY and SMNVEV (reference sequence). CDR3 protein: CASADPGQPQHF. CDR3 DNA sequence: TGTGCCAGCGCCGACCCAGGTCAGCCCCAGCATTTT.

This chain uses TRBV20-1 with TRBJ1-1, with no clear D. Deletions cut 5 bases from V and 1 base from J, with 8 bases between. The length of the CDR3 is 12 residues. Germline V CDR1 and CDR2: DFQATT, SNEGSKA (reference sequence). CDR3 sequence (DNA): TGCAGTGCTCGTGATCCGAACACTGAAGCTTTCTTT. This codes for CSARDPNTEAFF.

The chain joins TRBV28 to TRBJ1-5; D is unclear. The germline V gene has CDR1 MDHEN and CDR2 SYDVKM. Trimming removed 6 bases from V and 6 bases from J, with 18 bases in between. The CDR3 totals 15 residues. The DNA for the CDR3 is TGTGCCAGCAGCTCCCAGGACTCTTTTCGTCAGCCCCAGCATTTT. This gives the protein CASSSQDSFRQPQHF. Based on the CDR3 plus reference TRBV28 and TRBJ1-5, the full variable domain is DVKVTQSSRYLVKRTGEKVFLECVQDMDHENMFWYRQDPGLGLRLIYFSYDVKMKEKGDIPEGYSVSREKKERFSLILESASTNQTSMYLCASSSQDSFRQPQHFGDGTRLSIL.

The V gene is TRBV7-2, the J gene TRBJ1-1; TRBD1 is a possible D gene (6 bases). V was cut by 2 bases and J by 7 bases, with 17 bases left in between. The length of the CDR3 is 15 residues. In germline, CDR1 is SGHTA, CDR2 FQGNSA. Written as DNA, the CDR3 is TGTGCCAGCAGCTTACAAGGGGGAGGGGAAGGTGAAGCTTTCTTT. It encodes CASSLQGGGEGEAFF.

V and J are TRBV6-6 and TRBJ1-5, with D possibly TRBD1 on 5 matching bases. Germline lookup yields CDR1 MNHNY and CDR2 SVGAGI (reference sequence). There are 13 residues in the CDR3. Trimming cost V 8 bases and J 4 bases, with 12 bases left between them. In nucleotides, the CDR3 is TGTGCCAGCTGGGGCCAGGTGAATCAGCCCCAGCATTTT. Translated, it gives CASWGQVNQPQHF.

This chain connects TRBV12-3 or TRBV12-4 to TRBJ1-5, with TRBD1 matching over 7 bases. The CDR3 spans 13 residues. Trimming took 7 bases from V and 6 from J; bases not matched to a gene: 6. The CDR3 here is CASNRNRGQPQHF. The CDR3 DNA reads TGTGCCAGCAATCGTAACAGGGGTCAGCCCCAGCATTTT.

Here the CDR3 reads CASSLSGRFGNTIYF. CDR3 in DNA: TGTGCCAGCAGCTTATCAGGGCGTTTTGGAAACACCATATATTTT. The chain links TRBV7-2 to TRBJ1-3, with a tentative D call TRBD1 (5 bases). The V end was cut by 2 bases, the J end by 3 bases, with 11 bases between. This CDR3 contains 15 residues. The germline V gene encodes CDR1 SGHTA and CDR2 FQGNSA.

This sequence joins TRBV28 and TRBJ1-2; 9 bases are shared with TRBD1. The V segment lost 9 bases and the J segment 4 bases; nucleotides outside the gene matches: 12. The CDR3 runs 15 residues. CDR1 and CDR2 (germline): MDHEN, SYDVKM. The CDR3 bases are TGTGCCAGTGCCGACCCCGGGACAGGGATCTATGGCTACACCTTC. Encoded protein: CASADPGTGIYGYTF.

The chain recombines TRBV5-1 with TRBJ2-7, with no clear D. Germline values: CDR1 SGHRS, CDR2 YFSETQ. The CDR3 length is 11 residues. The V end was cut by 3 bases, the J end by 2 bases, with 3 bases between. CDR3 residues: CASSSTYEQYF. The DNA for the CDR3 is TGCGCCAGCAGCTCAACCTACGAGCAGTACTTC.

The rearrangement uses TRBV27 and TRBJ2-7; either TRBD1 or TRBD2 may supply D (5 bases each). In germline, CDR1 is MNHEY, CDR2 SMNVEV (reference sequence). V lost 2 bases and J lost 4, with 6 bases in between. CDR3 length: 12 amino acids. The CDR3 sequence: CASSLGGYEQYF. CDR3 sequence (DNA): TGTGCCAGCAGTTTAGGGGGATACGAGCAGTACTTC.